These 25 T cell receptor beta chains came from one sample sequenced in a study of T cell repertoires in cytomegalovirus infection. From the reads, TCRdb called clonotypes with MiXCR, one entry per CDR3 protein. The table shows around 550,000 distinct CDR3 sequences, with about a quarter occurring only once. Sequencing used PBMCs. Every receptor here comes from a human donor in good health (CMV status not recorded). Some clones in this sample may be carry-over from other donors' samples.

This clonotype came up a few times. The chain recombines TRBV19 with TRBJ2-7; tentatively, D is TRBD1 or TRBD2 (6 bases each). The CDR3 consists of 15 residues. With 6 bases removed from V and 2 bases from J, the gap between germline ends came to 17 bases. The V gene's germline CDR1 is LNHDA and CDR2 SQIVND (reference sequence). CDR3 sequence (DNA): TGTGCCAGTAGCCCACGGGGGCGTACCACCTACGAGCAGTACTTC. This codes for CASSPRGRTTYEQYF.

V and J are TRBV7-2 and TRBJ2-1, with D perhaps TRBD2 (6 bases). The CDR3 runs to 15 residues. Looked up from germline, CDR1 is SGHTA and CDR2 is FQGNSA. V shed 5 bases and J shed 7 bases, with 18 bases lying between them. CDR3 region: CASSVVSSVSNEQFF. CDR3 in DNA: TGTGCCAGCAGCGTCGTGTCTAGCGTATCGAATGAGCAGTTCTTC.

This rearrangement joins TRBV9 to TRBJ1-1; D is perhaps TRBD1 (5 bases). The CDR3 loop spans 16 amino acids. The germline V gene has CDR1 SGDLS and CDR2 YYNGEE. Trimming took off 3 bases at V and 3 bases at J, with 18 bases between the two ends. CDR3 loop: CASSATGVRGDTEAFF. The CDR3 region has the DNA TGTGCCAGCAGCGCGACCGGGGTGAGAGGGGACACTGAAGCTTTCTTT.

This clonotype was detected only a few times. The chain is built from TRBV6-2 or TRBV6-3 and TRBJ2-1, with D possibly being TRBD1 (6 bases). Germline CDR1 MNHEY, CDR2 SVGEGT. Trimming took off 0 bases at V and 0 bases at J, with 6 bases between the two ends. The CDR3 totals 15 residues. CDR3 in DNA: TGTGCCAGCAGTTACTCACAGGGCTCCTACAATGAGCAGTTCTTC. This sequence encodes CASSYSQGSYNEQFF.

This clonotype has a count of ten or more. The chain carries TRBV7-2 and TRBJ2-7, with 7 bases lining up with TRBD2. The CDR3 sequence is 14 residues long. V was clipped by 1 base and J by 3 bases; unmatched bases: 3. Germline lookup yields CDR1 SGHTA and CDR2 FQGNSA. CDR3 residues: CASSLGASGYEQYV. The CDR3, as DNA: TGTGCCAGCAGCTTAGGGGCTAGCGGCTACGAGCAGTACGTC.

Notes on this clonotype: A much larger clone differs by one base, so this may be a read error. The missing conserved phenylalanine or tryptophan at the end of this CDR3 makes a read error likely. The rearrangement links TRBV7-3 to TRBJ2-3; no definite D call. V shed 5 bases and J shed 4 bases, with 7 bases lying between them. The CDR3 has 12 amino acids. Germline-derived CDR1 and CDR2 are SGHTA and FQGTGA. Here the CDR3 DNA reads TGTGCCAGCAGCGTAGATGCAGATACGCAGTATTAT. This gives the protein CASSVDADTQYY.

This clonotype has more than one count but fewer than ten. J is TRBJ1-1 and V is TRBV20-1; the D gene is possibly TRBD1 (6 bases). Germline V gene data show CDR1 as DFQATT and CDR2 as SNEGSKA (reference sequence). V was clipped by 6 bases and J by 10 bases, with 15 bases between them. The CDR3 extends over 11 amino acids. The CDR3 loop reads CSAGGSTGAFF. CDR3 coding DNA: TGCAGTGCAGGGGGGTCTACGGGAGCTTTCTTT.

This clonotype has a handful of counts. The J gene is TRBJ2-3, the V gene TRBV6-2 or TRBV6-3, with a weak D call TRBD1 (7 bases). Trimming took off 6 bases at V and 4 bases at J, with 17 bases between the two ends. This CDR3 contains 15 residues. CDR1 and CDR2 from the germline V gene are MNHEY and SVGEGT. The CDR3 region has the DNA TGTGCCAGCAGAACAGGGACTCAGGGGGCAGATACGCAGTATTTT. This sequence encodes CASRTGTQGADTQYF.

V is TRBV27 and J is TRBJ2-1; D remains ambiguous. There are 14 residues in the CDR3. Trimming left V 0 bases short and J 3 bases short, with 6 bases between. CDR1 and CDR2 from the germline V gene are MNHEY and SMNVEV (reference sequence). CDR3 protein: CASSLSRLYNEQFF. CDR3 nucleotide sequence: TGTGCCAGCAGTTTATCGAGGCTCTACAATGAGCAGTTCTTC.

The chain carries TRBV4-1 and TRBJ2-2; D gene unclear. The CDR3 consists of 14 residues. CDR1 and CDR2 (germline): MGHRA, YSYEKL. Deletions cut 4 bases from V and 4 bases from J, with 10 bases between. The CDR3 loop is CASSPGFLTGELFF. The CDR3, as DNA: TGCGCCAGCAGCCCTGGCTTCCTCACCGGGGAGCTGTTTTTT.

The chain has TRBV10-3 and TRBJ2-5, with TRBD1 matching over 8 bases. In germline, CDR1 is ENHRY, CDR2 SYGVKD. This CDR3 spans 13 amino acids. The V gene end was trimmed by 6 bases and the J gene end by 4 bases; junction bases not matched to a gene: 4. For the CDR3, the DNA is TGTGCCATCAGACCCGGACAGGGAGAGACCCAGTACTTC. Residues: CAIRPGQGETQYF.

V usage is TRBV6-2 or TRBV6-3 and J usage is TRBJ1-3; D might be TRBD1 (6 bases). Trimming shortened V by 4 bases and J by 4 bases, and 26 bases separated the two germline ends. The CDR3 has 19 amino acids. CDR1 is MNHEY and CDR2 is SVGEGT in the germline V gene. The CDR3: CASSSPREPRGTGGNTIYF. CDR3 DNA: TGTGCCAGCAGTTCCCCGCGCGAACCCAGGGGAACGGGAGGAAACACCATATATTTT.

This clonotype was recorded at least ten times. The chain joins TRBV12-3 or TRBV12-4 to TRBJ1-4; D possibly corresponds to TRBD1 (5 bases). Trimming left V 3 bases short and J 13 bases short, with 9 bases between. The CDR3 runs 11 residues. The CDR3 DNA reads TGTGCCAGCAGTTTGGGGCAGCCACTGTTTTTT. Protein product: CASSLGQPLFF.

This chain uses TRBV7-7 with TRBJ2-2; D is uncertain. Trimming stripped 9 bases from V and 5 bases from J, with 4 bases between. The CDR3 contains 10 residues. Germline V gives CDR1 SSHAT, CDR2 FNYEAQ (reference sequence). CDR3: CASWTGELFF. DNA for the CDR3: TGTGCCAGTTGGACCGGGGAGCTGTTTTTT.

This chain links TRBV7-2 with TRBJ1-4; D uncertain. The germline CDR1 and CDR2 sequences are SGHTA and FQGNSA. This CDR3 contains 16 residues. Trimming removed 1 base at V and 1 base at J, with 10 bases between. For the CDR3, the DNA is TGTGCCAGCAGCTTAGTCGGGCAGAGAACTAATGAAAAACTGTTTTTT. It yields the protein CASSLVGQRTNEKLFF. The variable domain in full, completed from reference TRBV7-2 and TRBJ1-4, reads GAGVSQSPSNKVTEKGKDVELRCDPISGHTALYWYRQSLGQGLEFLIYFQGNSAPDKSGLPSDRFSAERTGGSVSTLTIQRTQQEDSAVYLCASSLVGQRTNEKLFFGSGTQLSVL.

V is TRBV15 and J is TRBJ1-1; D unresolved. Trimming stripped 3 bases from V and 0 bases from J, with 11 bases between. The CDR3 totals 15 residues. In germline, CDR1 is LNHNV, CDR2 YYDKDF (reference sequence). CDR3 amino acids: CATSRTRAVNTEAFF. The CDR3 bases are TGTGCCACCAGCAGGACAAGGGCCGTGAACACTGAAGCTTTCTTT.

The chain has TRBV6-1 and TRBJ1-2, with TRBD1 matching over 10 bases. The V gene end was trimmed by 6 bases and the J gene end by 4 bases; junction bases not matched to a gene: 5. The CDR3 is 14 amino acids. Germline values: CDR1 MNHNS, CDR2 SASEGT. CDR3 region: CASSRDRGPYGYTF. The CDR3 coding sequence is TGTGCCAGCAGCCGGGACAGGGGTCCCTATGGCTACACCTTC.

This clonotype was observed a few times. This chain links TRBV6-6 with TRBJ2-2; D is unclear. Per the germline V gene, CDR1 is MNHNY and CDR2 is SVGAGI (reference sequence). V lost 0 bases and J lost 6, with 2 bases in between. The CDR3 is made up of 12 amino acids. The CDR3 DNA reads as TGTGCCAGCAGTTACTCTCCCGGGGAGCTGTTTTTT. It codes for CASSYSPGELFF.

This clonotype was seen more than once but under ten times. This sequence joins TRBV28 and TRBJ2-1; TRBD2 agrees at 11 bases. The CDR3 contains 15 residues. V gave up 4 bases and J gave up 8 bases; unmatched junction bases: 7. Germline CDR1 MDHEN, CDR2 SYDVKM. In DNA form, the CDR3 reads TGTGCCAGCAGTTACACCACTAGCGGGAGCGATGAGCAGTTCTTC. Protein product: CASSYTTSGSDEQFF.

This clonotype has more than one count but fewer than ten. V and J are TRBV29-1 and TRBJ1-1; no clear D. The V gene lost 7 bases and the J gene lost 4 bases, with 13 bases spanning the gap. The germline gives CDR1 SQVTM, CDR2 ANQGSEA. The CDR3 covers 12 residues. CDR3 in DNA: TGCAGCGGTCCCGGGGAGGGCACTGAAGCTTTCTTT. Translating it yields CSGPGEGTEAFF.

This clonotype occurred a few times. The rearrangement joins TRBV4-1 to TRBJ2-3, with D perhaps matching TRBD2 (5 bases). The V gene's germline CDR1 is MGHRA and CDR2 YSYEKL. Trimming pared 1 base from V and 3 bases from J, leaving 11 bases between. This CDR3 contains 15 residues. The CDR3: CASSQARWRTDTQYF. Written as DNA, the CDR3 is TGCGCCAGCAGCCAAGCTAGGTGGAGGACAGATACGCAGTATTTT.

The chain has TRBV7-8 and TRBJ2-7, with D unresolved. The CDR3 extends over 16 amino acids. CDR1 is SGHVS, CDR2 FQNEAQ, per germline. V lost 4 bases and J 0 bases, leaving 16 bases between the germline ends. This chain's CDR3 is CASSYDLWKGSYEQYV. As DNA, the CDR3 is TGTGCCAGCAGCTATGACCTTTGGAAGGGCTCCTACGAGCAGTACGTC.

This chain uses TRBV6-1 with TRBJ1-1, with D maybe TRBD1 (6 bases). Trimming stripped 6 bases from V and 10 bases from J, with 12 bases between. The CDR3 is made up of 11 amino acids. CDR1 is MNHNS, CDR2 SASEGT, per germline. The CDR3 region is CASRSGQLAFF. The CDR3 DNA sequence: TGTGCCAGCAGGTCCGGACAGTTAGCTTTCTTT.

The V call is TRBV15, the J call TRBJ2-1; D gene unclear. CDR1 and CDR2 from the germline V gene are LNHNV and YYDKDF (reference sequence). The CDR3 contains 17 residues. The V end lost 1 base, the J end lost 0 bases, and 13 bases lay between the germline ends. The DNA for the CDR3 is TGTGCCACCAGCAGAGTCCCGACTTCCCCCTCCTACAATGAGCAGTTCTTC. This translates into CATSRVPTSPSYNEQFF.

This clonotype has a count of ten or more. The chain joins TRBV7-8 to TRBJ2-1; the match to TRBD2 covers 11 bases. The trim removed 4 bases at V and 4 bases at J, leaving 9 bases unmatched. This CDR3 contains 17 residues. The germline CDR1 and CDR2 sequences are SGHVS and FQNEAQ. CDR3 amino acids: CASSSRLAGGPYNEQFF. CDR3 nucleotide sequence: TGTGCCAGCAGCTCCCGATTAGCGGGAGGGCCTTACAATGAGCAGTTCTTC.